This T cell receptor (beta chain) was obtained from a study of shared clonotypes between healthy human individuals. This CDR3 is 17 amino acids long. The germline V gene has CDR1 SGHDN and CDR2 FVKESK. Losses at the gene ends were 2 bases for V and 3 bases for J; bases not matched to a gene: 10. Profiling relied on immunoSEQ multiplex PCR, and the TCRdb table lists in-frame clones only, not all of them. The sample gives under 550,000 clones, 90% to 97% of which show up once; 0.055% to 0.075% is in the top ten. This rearrangement joins TRBV14 to TRBJ2-3, with 8 bases lining up with TRBD2. The receptor was derived from a woman aged 30 to 39 in good health. Sequenced material: naive CD4+ T cells sorted from blood. The subset: CD45RA+ positively selected. The CDR3 loop is CASSQSVAGIGTDTQYF. The DNA of the CDR3 is TGTGCCAGCAGCCAATCTGTAGCGGGAATAGGGACAGATACGCAGTATTTT.